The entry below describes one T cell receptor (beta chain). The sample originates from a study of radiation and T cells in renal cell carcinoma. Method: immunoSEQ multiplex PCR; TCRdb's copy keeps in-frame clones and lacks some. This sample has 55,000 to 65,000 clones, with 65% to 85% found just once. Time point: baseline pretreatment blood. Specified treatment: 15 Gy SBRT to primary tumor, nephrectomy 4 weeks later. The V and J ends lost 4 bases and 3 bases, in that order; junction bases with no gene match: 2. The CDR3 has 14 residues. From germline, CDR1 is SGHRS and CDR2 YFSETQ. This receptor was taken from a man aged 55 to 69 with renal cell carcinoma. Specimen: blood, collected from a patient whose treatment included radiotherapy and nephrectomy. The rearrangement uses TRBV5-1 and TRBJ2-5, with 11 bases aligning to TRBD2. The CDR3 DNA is TGCGCCAGCAGCAAGGGACTAGCGGAAGAGACCCAGTACTTC. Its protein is CASSKGLAEETQYF.